This T cell receptor (beta chain) was found in a study of T cell responses to AZD1222 COVID-19 vaccine. The sample holds a few counts of this clone. What it binds is unknown. Regarding the study as a whole: White British people made up most donors, females outnumbered males, and clonal diversity was possibly underestimated. Repertoire collection took place solely once the T cell response had peaked. Spike-specific TCR depth and breadth grew after two AZD1222 doses.

The protocol was immunoSEQ multiplex PCR, while the TCRdb copy is restricted to in-frame clones and leaves out a portion. The sample has about 160,000 clones; around 90% are singletons. The CDR3 consists of 17 residues. The junction had 9 bases not matched to a gene; V was cut back by 3 bases and J by 0 bases. The germline CDR1 and CDR2 sequences are GTSNPN and SVGIG (reference sequence). The sequences come from peripheral blood, collected on day 0 of MenACWY control vaccination. This receptor was identified in an adult in good health. This chain connects TRBV30 to TRBJ1-3, with TRBD1 matching 9 bases. The CDR3, as DNA: TGTGCCTGGAGAAGGGACAGGGTCCCTCTCTCTGGAAACACCATATATTTT. The encoded protein is CAWRRDRVPLSGNTIYF. The variable domain in full, completed from reference TRBV30 and TRBJ1-3, reads SQTIHQWPATLVQPVGSPLSLECTVEGTSNPNLYWYRQAAGRGLQLLFYSVGIGQISSEVPQNLSASRPQDRQFILSSKKLLLSDSGFYLCAWRRDRVPLSGNTIYFGEGSWLTVV.